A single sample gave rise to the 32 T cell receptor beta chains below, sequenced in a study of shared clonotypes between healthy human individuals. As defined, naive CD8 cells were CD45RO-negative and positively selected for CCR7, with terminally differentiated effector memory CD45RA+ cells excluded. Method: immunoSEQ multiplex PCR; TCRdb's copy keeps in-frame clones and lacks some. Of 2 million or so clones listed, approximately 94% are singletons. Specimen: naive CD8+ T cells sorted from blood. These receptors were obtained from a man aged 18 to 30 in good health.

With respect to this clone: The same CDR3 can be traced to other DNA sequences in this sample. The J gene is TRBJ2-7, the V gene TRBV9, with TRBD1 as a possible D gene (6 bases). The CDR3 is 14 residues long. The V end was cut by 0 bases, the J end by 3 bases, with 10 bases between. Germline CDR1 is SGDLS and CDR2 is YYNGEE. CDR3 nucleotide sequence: TGTGCCAGCAGCGTAGGGGTAGGGGGCTACGAGCAGTACTTC. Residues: CASSVGVGGYEQYF.

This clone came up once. In DNA form, the CDR3 reads TGTGCCAGCAGCTTGGGGCAGCGGAACACTGAAGCTTTCTTT. Protein product: CASSLGQRNTEAFF. The chain joins TRBV7-6 to TRBJ1-1, with D possibly matching TRBD1 (5 bases). The germline V gene has CDR1 SGHVS and CDR2 FNYEAQ. This CDR3 region has 14 residues. Deletions cut 3 bases from V and 1 base from J, with 9 bases between.

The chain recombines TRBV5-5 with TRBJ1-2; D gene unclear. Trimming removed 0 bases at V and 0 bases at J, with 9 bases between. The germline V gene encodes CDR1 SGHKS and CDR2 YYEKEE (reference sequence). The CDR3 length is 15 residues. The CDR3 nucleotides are TGTGCCAGCAGCTTGGAGACATACACTAACTATGGCTACACCTTC. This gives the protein CASSLETYTNYGYTF.

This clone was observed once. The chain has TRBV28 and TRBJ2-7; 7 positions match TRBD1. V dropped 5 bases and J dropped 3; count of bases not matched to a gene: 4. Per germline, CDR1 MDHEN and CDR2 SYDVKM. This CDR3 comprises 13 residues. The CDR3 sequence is CASSDRVHYEQYF. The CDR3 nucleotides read TGTGCCAGCAGTGACAGGGTTCACTACGAGCAGTACTTC.

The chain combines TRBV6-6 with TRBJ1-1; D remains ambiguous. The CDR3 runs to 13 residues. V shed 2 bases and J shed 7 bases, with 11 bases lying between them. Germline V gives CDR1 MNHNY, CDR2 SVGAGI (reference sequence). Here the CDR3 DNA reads TGTGCCAGCAGTTACCTGGGTCCCGATGAAGCTTTCTTT. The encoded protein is CASSYLGPDEAFF.

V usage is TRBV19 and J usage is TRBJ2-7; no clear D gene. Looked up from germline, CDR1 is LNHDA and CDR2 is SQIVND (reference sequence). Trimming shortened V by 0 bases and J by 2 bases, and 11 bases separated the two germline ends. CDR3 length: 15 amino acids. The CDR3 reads CASSIDLRLTYEQYF. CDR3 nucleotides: TGTGCCAGTAGTATAGATCTCCGGTTAACCTACGAGCAGTACTTC.

The CDR3 spells CASSAGTGSEAFF. The DNA of the CDR3 is TGTGCCAGCAGCGCCGGGACAGGGTCTGAAGCTTTCTTT. The rearrangement uses TRBV9 and TRBJ1-1, with 9 bases fitting TRBD1. The V and J ends lost 3 bases and 6 bases, in that order; junction bases with no gene match: 3. The CDR3 is 13 amino acids. Germline CDR1 SGDLS, CDR2 YYNGEE.

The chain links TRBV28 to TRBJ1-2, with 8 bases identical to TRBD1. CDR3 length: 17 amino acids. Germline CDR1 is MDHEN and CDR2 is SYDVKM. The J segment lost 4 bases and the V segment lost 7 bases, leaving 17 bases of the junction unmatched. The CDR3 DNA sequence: TGTGCCAGCACCAATTGGGCTGAGACAGGGGACCCCTATGGCTACACCTTC. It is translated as CASTNWAETGDPYGYTF.

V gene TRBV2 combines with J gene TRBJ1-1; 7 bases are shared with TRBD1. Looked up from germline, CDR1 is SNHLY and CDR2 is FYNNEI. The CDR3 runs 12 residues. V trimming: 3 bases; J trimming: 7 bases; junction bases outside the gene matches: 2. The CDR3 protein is CASSDRDSEAFF. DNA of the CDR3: TGTGCCAGCAGTGACCGGGACAGTGAAGCTTTCTTT.

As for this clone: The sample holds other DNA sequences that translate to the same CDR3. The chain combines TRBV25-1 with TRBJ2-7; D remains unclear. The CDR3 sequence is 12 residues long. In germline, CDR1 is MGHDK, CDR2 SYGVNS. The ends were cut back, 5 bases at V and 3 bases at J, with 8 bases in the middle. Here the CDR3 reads CASSLLGYEQYF. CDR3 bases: TGTGCCAGCAGTCTCCTCGGCTACGAGCAGTACTTC.

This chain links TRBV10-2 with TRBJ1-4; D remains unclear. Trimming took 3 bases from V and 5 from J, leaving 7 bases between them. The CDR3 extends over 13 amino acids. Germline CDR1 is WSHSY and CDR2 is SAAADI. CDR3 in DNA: TGCGCCAGCAGTGATTCCGGGAATGAAAAACTGTTTTTT. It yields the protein CASSDSGNEKLFF.

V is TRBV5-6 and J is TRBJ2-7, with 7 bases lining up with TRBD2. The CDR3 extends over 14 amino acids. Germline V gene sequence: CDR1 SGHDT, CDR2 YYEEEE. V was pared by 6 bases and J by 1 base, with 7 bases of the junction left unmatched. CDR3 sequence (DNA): TGTGCCAGCAAGTCCCTAGCGGAATCCTACGAGCAGTACTTC. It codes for CASKSLAESYEQYF.

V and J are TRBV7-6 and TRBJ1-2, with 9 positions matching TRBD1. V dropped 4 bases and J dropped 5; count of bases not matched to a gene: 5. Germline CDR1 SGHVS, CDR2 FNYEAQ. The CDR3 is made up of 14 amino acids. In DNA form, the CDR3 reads TGTGCCAGCAGCTCGCCGGGACAGGGATATGGCTACACCTTC. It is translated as CASSSPGQGYGYTF. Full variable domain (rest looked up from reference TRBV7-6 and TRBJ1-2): GAGVSQSPRYKVTKRGQDVALRCDPISGHVSLYWYRQALGQGPEFLTYFNYEAQQDKSGLPNDRFSAERPEGSISTLTIQRTEQRDSAMYRCASSSPGQGYGYTFGSGTRLTVV.

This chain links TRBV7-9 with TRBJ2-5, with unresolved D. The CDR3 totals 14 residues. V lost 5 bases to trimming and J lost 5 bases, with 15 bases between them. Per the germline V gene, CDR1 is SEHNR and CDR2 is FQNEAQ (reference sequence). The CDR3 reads CASSELGWGETQYF. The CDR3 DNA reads TGTGCCAGCAGCGAATTAGGTTGGGGTGAGACCCAGTACTTC. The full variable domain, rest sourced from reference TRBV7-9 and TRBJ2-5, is DTGVSQNPRHKITKRGQNVTFRCDPISEHNRLYWYRQTLGQGPEFLTYFQNEAQLEKSRLLSDRFSAERPKGSFSTLEIQRTEQGDSAMYLCASSELGWGETQYFGPGTRLLVL.

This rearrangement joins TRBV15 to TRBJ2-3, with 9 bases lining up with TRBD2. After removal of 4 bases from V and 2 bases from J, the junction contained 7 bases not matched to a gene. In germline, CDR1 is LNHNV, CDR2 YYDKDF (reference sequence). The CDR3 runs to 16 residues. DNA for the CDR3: TGTGCCACCAGCACTCCCCAGCGGGAGGACACAGATACGCAGTATTTT. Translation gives CATSTPQREDTDTQYF.

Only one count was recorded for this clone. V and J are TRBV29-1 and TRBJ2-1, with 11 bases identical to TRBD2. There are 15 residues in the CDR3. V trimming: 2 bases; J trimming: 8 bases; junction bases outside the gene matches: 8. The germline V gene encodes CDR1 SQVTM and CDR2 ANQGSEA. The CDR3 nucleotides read TGCAGCGTTGAATTAGCGGGAGGGCCGGTGGATGAGCAGTTCTTC. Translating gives CSVELAGGPVDEQFF.

The DNA of the CDR3 is TGTGCCAGCAGTTTAAAGACCCCGTTCTACGAGCAGTACTTC. Amino acid sequence: CASSLKTPFYEQYF. The chain has TRBV27 and TRBJ2-7; D unclear. The CDR3 loop spans 14 amino acids. Germline lookup yields CDR1 MNHEY and CDR2 SMNVEV (reference sequence). The V and J ends lost 2 bases and 3 bases respectively, with 11 bases between them.

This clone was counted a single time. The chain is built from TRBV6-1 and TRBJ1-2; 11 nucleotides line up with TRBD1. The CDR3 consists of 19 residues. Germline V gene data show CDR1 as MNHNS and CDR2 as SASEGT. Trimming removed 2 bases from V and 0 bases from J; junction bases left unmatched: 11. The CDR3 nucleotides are TGTGCCAGCAGTGAAAGCTTCACAGGACAGGGGGCTGCTAACTATGGCTACACCTTC. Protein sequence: CASSESFTGQGAANYGYTF.

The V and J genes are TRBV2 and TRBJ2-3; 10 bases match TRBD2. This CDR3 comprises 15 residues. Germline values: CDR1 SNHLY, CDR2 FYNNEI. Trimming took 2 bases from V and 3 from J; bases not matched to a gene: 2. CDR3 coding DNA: TGTGCCAGCAGTGAATGGACTAGCGGAACAGATACGCAGTATTTT. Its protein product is CASSEWTSGTDTQYF.

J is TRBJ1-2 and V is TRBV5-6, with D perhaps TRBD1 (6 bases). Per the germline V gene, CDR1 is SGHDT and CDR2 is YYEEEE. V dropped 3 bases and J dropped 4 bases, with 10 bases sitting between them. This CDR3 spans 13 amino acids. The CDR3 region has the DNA TGTGCCAGCAGCTCGGACAGCTTCTATGGCTACACCTTC. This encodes CASSSDSFYGYTF. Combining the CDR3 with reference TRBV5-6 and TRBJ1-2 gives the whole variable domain DAGVTQSPTHLIKTRGQQVTLRCSPKSGHDTVSWYQQALGQGPQFIFQYYEEEERQRGNFPDRFSGHQFPNYSSELNVNALLLGDSALYLCASSSDSFYGYTFGSGTRLTVV.

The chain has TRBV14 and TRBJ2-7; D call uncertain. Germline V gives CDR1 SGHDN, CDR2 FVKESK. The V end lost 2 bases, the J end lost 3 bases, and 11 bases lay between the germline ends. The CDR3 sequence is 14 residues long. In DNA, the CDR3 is TGTGCCAGCAGCCAATTTACAGCAAACTACGAGCAGTACTTC. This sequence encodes CASSQFTANYEQYF.

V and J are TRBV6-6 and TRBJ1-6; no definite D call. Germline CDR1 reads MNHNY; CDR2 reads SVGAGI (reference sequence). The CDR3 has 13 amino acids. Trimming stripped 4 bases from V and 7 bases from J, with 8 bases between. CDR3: CASSSGENSPLHF. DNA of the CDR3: TGTGCCAGCAGTTCCGGGGAGAATTCACCCCTCCACTTT.

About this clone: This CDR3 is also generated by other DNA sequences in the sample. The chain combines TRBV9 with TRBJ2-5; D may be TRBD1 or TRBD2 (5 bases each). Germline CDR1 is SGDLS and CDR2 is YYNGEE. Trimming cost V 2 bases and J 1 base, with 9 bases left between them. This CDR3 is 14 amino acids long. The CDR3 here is CASSVAGTQETQYF. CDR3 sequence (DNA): TGTGCCAGCAGCGTGGCCGGGACCCAAGAGACCCAGTACTTC.

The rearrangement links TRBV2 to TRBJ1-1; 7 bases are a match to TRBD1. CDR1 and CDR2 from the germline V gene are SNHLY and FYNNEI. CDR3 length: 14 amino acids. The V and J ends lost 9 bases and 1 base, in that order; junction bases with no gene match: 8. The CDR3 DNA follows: TGTGCCAGTAGAGAACAGGGGTCGAACACTGAAGCTTTCTTT. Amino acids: CASREQGSNTEAFF.

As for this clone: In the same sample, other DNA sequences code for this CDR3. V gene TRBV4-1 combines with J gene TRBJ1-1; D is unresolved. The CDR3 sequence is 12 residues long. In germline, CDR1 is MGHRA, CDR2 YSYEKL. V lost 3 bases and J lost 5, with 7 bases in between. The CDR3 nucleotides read TGCGCCAGCAGCCATGGGGAAACTGAAGCTTTCTTT. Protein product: CASSHGETEAFF.

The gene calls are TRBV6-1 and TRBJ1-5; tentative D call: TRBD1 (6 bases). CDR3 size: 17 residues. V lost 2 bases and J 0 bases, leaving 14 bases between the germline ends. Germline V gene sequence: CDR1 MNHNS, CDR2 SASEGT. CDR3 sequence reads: CASSELAGDYSNQPQHF. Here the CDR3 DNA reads TGTGCCAGCAGTGAATTAGCAGGGGATTATAGCAATCAGCCCCAGCATTTT.

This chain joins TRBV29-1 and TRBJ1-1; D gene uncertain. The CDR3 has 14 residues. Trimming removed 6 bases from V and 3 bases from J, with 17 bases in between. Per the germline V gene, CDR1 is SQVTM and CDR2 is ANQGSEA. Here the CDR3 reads CSVPSLEFDTEAFF. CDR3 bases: TGCAGCGTCCCCAGCCTGGAGTTCGACACTGAAGCTTTCTTT.

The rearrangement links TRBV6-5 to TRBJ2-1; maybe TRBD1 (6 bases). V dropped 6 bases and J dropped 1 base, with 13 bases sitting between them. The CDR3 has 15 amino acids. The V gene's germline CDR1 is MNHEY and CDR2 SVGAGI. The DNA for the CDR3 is TGTGCCAGCAGGATATACAGGGATTCCTACAATGAGCAGTTCTTC. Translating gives CASRIYRDSYNEQFF.

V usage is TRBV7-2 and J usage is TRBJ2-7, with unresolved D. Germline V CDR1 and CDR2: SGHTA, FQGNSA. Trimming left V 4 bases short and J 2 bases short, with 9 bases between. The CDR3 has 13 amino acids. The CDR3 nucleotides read TGTGCCAGCAGCTCAAGGCCGACCTACGAGCAGTACTTC. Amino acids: CASSSRPTYEQYF.

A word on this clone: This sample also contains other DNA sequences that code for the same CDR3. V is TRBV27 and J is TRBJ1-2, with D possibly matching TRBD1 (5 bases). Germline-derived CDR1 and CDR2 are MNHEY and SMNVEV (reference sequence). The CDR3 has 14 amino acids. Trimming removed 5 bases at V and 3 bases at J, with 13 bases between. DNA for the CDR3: TGTGCCAGCAGTCAAATCGGGGGTGACTATGGCTACACCTTC. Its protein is CASSQIGGDYGYTF.

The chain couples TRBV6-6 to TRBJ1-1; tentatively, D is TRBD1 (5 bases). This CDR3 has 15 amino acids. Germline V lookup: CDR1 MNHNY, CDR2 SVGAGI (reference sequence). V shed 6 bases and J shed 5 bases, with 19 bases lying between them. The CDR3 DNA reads TGTGCCAGCAGGCATGGAGCCCTGGGGCAAACTGAAGCTTTCTTT. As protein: CASRHGALGQTEAFF.

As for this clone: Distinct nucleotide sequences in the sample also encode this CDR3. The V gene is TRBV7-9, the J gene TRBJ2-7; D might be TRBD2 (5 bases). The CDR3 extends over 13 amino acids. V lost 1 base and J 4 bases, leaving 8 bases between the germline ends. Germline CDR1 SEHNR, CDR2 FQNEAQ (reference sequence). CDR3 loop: CASSLDGGYEQYF. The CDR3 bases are TGTGCCAGCAGCTTAGATGGAGGATACGAGCAGTACTTC.